This T cell receptor beta chain was identified in a study of CD8 T cells in ankylosing spondylitis. The study's findings and limits: Ankylosing spondylitis blood seemed to carry a telltale TCR beta motif made of eight highly homologous variants.

TCRdb re-called the 5' RACE reads through MiXCR, storing one row per CDR3 protein. The sample holds a few hundred thousand distinct CDR3 sequences; under 8.5% are singletons and the top ten take about 15%. This clonotype occurred a few times. Its target is unknown. There are 15 residues in the CDR3. V was shortened by 5 bases and J by 4 bases, with 16 bases between the two germline ends. CDR1 and CDR2 (germline): LNHDA, SQIVND (reference sequence). The sequencing sample was made of blood, either unsorted or a sorted T cell fraction (not recorded which). The V call is TRBV19, the J call TRBJ2-3; D possibly corresponds to TRBD1 (6 bases). The TCR sequence derives from a male donor with ankylosing spondylitis. The CDR3 DNA reads as TGTGCCAGTAGTGTCGGGACACCTCGGGCAGATACGCAGTATTTT. Its protein is CASSVGTPRADTQYF.